Here is one T cell receptor (beta chain) with its context. The PCR ran on 60 Vbeta and 13 Jbeta primers. The repertoire was sequenced with immunoSEQ multiplex PCR; TCRdb's copy has only in-frame clones and lacks some. The table has over 130,000 clones, 75% to 85% seen once. The data are from a study of cytomegalovirus exposure and HLA in healthy donors. About the study: Tens of millions of unique TCR sequences came from HLA-typed donors in an early release.

The length of the CDR3 is 16 residues. Looked up from germline, CDR1 is MGHRA and CDR2 is YSYEKL. Trimming left V 0 bases short and J 0 bases short, with 9 bases between. The clonotype comes from a woman aged 40 to 50 in good health and CMV-seropositive. V is TRBV4-1 and J is TRBJ2-1; TRBD2 is a possible D gene (6 bases). Sequences were obtained from PBMCs. The CDR3 reads CASSQEEGRSYNEQFF. CDR3 DNA sequence: TGCGCCAGCAGCCAAGAGGAGGGACGCTCCTACAATGAGCAGTTCTTC.